The clone carrying this TCR beta chain came up many times. Its antigen is unknown. This entry is derived from a study of response to subunit inactivated influenza vaccine. Whole-study results and caveats: Authors suggested each seasonal influenza vaccination recruits few new T cells.

The V gene end was trimmed by 6 bases and the J gene end by 9 bases; junction bases not matched to a gene: 6. The CDR3 consists of 14 residues. Per the germline V gene, CDR1 is MNHNS and CDR2 is SASEGT. Each CDR3 protein gets one entry after TCRdb re-called the RT-PCR reads with MiXCR. The table has 800,000 or so distinct CDR3 sequences, roughly 20% seen once. Material: PBMCs from blood, obtained around 5 days after vaccination. This chain joins TRBV6-1 and TRBJ1-6, with 9 positions matching TRBD1. The clonotype originates from a middle-aged man who received an inactivated influenza vaccine. CDR3 coding DNA: TGTGCCAGCAGGGGACAGGGTGGGGGTTCACCCCTCCACTTT. It yields the protein CASRGQGGGSPLHF.